The clone carrying this T cell receptor beta chain has just one count. The antigen remains unidentified. The entry originates in a study of Ad26.COV2.S vaccination and SARS-CoV-2 variants. About the research overall: Into the muscle, Ad26.COV2.S was dosed once or twice, 56 days apart. Broader study findings: Vaccinees displayed broader spike-specific TCR repertoires than placebo recipients. With respect to non-spike TCR breadth, vaccine and placebo recipients were similar.

The treatment denotes: roughly 20 received Ad26.COV2.S at low or high dose, single or two shots; 5 received placebo; per-sample allocation not given. Specimen acquisition occurred on day 63 following the initial vaccine or placebo injection. Here immunoSEQ multiplex PCR was the method, and the copy in TCRdb shows in-frame clones only, minus some. The sample contains fewer than 400,000 clones, roughly 86% of which appear only once. The clonotype was recovered from a person between 18 and 65 years old who received the Ad26.COV2.S COVID-19 vaccine or a placebo. Sequences were derived from peripheral blood, sampled in a trial of Ad26.COV2.S vaccine versus placebo.

This CDR3 reads CASSRVALAAGGELFF. The CDR3 DNA sequence: TGTGCCAGCAGCCGGGTGGCTCTGGCGGCGGGCGGGGAGCTGTTTTTT. The chain combines TRBV3-1 (or the pseudogene TRBV3-2) with TRBJ2-2; a weak D match, TRBD2 (5 bases). This CDR3 is built from 16 residues. Germline V gene sequence: CDR1 LGHDT, CDR2 YNNKEL (reference sequence). V was pared by 4 bases and J by 7 bases, with 19 bases between.